This T cell receptor beta chain was sequenced during a study of T cell responses to AZD1222 COVID-19 vaccine. Turning to this clone: As yet, its antigen is unknown.

Overall study results and limits: The study reported that nearly half of spike-specific TCRs target unmutated variant regions. The peak T cell response came first, and repertoires were sampled only after it. Dominant CD4 TCR responses targeted spike regions 160-218 and 743-854. Donors, mostly white British, included more females; clonal diversity was possibly underestimated.

Generated by immunoSEQ multiplex PCR, the TCRdb table keeps only in-frame clones and is missing some. This table has approximately 110,000 clones, around 92% appearing once. The sample was peripheral blood, taken on day 0 of AZD1222 vaccination. This TCR was sampled from an adult in good health.

The CDR3 DNA is TGTGCCAGCAGTTACTCGGCGTCCCTATCCAGCTACGAGCAGTACTTC. This translates into CASSYSASLSSYEQYF. V and J are TRBV6-5 and TRBJ2-7; no definite D call. The V gene lost 0 bases and the J gene lost 3 bases, with 15 bases spanning the gap. The CDR3 length is 16 residues. Germline V gene sequence: CDR1 MNHEY, CDR2 SVGAGI.